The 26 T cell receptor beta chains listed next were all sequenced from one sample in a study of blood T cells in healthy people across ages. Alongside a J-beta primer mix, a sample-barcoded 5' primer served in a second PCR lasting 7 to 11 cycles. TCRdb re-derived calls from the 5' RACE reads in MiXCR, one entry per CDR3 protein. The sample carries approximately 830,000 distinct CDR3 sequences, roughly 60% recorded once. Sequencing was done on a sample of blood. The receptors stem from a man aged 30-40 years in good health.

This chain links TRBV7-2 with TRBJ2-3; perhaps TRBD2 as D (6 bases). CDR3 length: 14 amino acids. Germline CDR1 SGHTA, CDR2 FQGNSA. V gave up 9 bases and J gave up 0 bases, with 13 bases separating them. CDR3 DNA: TGTGCCAGTCGTGGGGGGTCTAGCACAGATACGCAGTATTTT. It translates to CASRGGSSTDTQYF.

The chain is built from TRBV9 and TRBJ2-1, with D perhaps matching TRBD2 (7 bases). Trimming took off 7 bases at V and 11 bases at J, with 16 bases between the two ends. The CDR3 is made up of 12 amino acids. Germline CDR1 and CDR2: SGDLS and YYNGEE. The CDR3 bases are TGTGCCAGCCTTGGGGGCGGGGGTCAGCAGTTCTTC. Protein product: CASLGGGGQQFF.

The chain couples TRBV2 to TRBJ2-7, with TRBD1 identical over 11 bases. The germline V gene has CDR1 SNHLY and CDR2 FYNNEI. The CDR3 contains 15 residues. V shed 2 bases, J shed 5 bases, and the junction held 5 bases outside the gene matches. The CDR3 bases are TGTGCCAGCAGTGAATCTAGGACAGGGGGCCACGAGCAGTACTTC. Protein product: CASSESRTGGHEQYF.

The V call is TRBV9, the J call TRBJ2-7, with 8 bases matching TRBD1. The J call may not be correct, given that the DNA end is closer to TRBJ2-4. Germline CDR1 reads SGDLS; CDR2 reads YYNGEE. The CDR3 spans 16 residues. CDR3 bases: TGTGCCAGCAGCCCAGGACAGGGTTTGGGTCTGAACATTCAGTACTTC. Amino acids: CASSPGQGLGLNIQYF.

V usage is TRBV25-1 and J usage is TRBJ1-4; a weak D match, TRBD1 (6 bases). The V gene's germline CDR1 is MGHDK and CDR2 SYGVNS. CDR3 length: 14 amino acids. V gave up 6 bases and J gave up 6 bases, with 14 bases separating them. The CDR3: CASRATGWDEKLFF. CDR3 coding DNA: TGTGCCAGCAGGGCAACAGGGTGGGATGAAAAACTGTTTTTT.

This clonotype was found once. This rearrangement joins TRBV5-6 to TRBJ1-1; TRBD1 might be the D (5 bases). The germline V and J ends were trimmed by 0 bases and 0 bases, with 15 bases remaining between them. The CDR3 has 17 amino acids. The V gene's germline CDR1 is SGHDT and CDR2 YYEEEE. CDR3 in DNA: TGTGCCAGCAGCTTGGCCGGCCAGGGCGTCATGAACACTGAAGCTTTCTTT. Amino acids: CASSLAGQGVMNTEAFF.

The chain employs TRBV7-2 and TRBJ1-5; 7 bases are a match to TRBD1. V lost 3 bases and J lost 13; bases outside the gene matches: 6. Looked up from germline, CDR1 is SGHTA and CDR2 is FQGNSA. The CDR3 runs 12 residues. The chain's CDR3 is CASSFTRDRQHF. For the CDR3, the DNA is TGTGCCAGCAGCTTTACCCGGGACAGACAGCATTTT.

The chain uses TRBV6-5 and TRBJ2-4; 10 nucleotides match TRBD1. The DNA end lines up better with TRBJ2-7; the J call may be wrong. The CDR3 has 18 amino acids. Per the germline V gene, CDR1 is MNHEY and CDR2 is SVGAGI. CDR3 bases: TGTGCCAGCAGTTACTCACCCTCGGGGTGGGGACAGGGGTTCGAGCAGTACTTC. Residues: CASSYSPSGWGQGFEQYF.

For the CDR3, the DNA is TGTGCCAGCAGTTACACGGGCGGGGGGGCCGAAGACAGTGAGCAGTTCTTC. Its translation is CASSYTGGGAEDSEQFF. The chain uses TRBV6-6 and TRBJ2-1, with 9 bases identical to TRBD2. Trimming at V came to 2 bases and at J to 9 bases, leaving 14 bases not matched to a gene. The CDR3 is 17 residues long. The germline CDR1 and CDR2 sequences are MNHNY and SVGAGI (reference sequence).

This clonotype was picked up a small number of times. This CDR3 is CATGSSGANVLTF. DNA for the CDR3: TGTGCCACCGGATCGTCTGGGGCCAACGTCCTGACTTTC. The chain recombines TRBV24-1 with TRBJ2-6; D unresolved. Germline assignment: CDR1 KGHDR and CDR2 SFDVKD. V was clipped by 9 bases and J by 1 base, with 6 bases between them. This CDR3 region has 13 residues.

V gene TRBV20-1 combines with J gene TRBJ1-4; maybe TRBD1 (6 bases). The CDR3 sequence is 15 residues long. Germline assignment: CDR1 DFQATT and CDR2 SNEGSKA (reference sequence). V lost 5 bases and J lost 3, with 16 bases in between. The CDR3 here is CSAPDSRGANEKLFF. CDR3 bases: TGCAGTGCTCCGGACAGCCGTGGGGCTAATGAAAAACTGTTTTTT.

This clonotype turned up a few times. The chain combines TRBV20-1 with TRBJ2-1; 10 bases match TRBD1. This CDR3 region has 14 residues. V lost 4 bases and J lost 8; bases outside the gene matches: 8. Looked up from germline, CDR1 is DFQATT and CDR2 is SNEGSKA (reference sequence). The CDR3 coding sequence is TGCAGTGCTAAGGACAGGGGGAGTTTCTATGAGCAGTTCTTC. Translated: CSAKDRGSFYEQFF.

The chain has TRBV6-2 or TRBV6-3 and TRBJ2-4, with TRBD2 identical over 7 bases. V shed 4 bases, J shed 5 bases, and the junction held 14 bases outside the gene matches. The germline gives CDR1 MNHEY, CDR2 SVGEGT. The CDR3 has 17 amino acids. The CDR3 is CASSLAGPRSGENIQYF. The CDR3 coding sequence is TGTGCCAGCAGTTTAGCGGGCCCGAGGTCGGGCGAAAACATTCAGTACTTC.

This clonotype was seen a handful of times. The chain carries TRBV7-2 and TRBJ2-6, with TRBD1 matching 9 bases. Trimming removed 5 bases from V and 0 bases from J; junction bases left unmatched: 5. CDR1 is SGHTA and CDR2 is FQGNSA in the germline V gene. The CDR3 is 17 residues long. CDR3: CASSPKGQGSGANVLTF. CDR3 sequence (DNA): TGTGCCAGCAGCCCGAAGGGACAGGGCTCTGGGGCCAACGTCCTGACTTTC.

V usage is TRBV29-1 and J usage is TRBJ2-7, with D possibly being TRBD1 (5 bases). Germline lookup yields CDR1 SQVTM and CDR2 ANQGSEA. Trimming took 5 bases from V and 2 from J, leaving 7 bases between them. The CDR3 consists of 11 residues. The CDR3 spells CSVQGTYEQYF. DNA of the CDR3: TGCAGCGTTCAGGGTACCTACGAGCAGTACTTC.

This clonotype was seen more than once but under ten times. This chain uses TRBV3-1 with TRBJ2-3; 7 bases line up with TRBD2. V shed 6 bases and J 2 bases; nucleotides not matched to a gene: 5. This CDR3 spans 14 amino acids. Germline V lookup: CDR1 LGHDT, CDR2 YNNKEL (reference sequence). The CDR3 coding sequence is TGTGCCAGCAGGGGGGGGTTTACCACAGATACGCAGTATTTT. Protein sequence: CASRGGFTTDTQYF.

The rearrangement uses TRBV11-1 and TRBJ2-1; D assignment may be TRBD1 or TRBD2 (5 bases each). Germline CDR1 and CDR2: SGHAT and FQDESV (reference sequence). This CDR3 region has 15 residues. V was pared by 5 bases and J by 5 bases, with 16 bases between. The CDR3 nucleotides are TGTGCCAGCAGCCCTCCAGCCGGGGCGGACAATGAGCAGTTCTTC. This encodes CASSPPAGADNEQFF.

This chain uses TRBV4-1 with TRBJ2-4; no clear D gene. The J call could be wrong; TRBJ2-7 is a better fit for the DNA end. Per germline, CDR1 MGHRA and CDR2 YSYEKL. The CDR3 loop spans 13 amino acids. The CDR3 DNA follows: TGCGCCAGCAGCCAGGATGCACGCTACGAGCAGTACTTC. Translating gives CASSQDARYEQYF.

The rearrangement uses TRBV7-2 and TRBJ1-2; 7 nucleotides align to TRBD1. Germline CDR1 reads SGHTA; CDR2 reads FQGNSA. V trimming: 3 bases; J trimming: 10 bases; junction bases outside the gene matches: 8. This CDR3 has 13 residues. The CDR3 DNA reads TGTGCCAGCAGCTTTGCTTCGACAGGGACCTACACCTTC. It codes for CASSFASTGTYTF.

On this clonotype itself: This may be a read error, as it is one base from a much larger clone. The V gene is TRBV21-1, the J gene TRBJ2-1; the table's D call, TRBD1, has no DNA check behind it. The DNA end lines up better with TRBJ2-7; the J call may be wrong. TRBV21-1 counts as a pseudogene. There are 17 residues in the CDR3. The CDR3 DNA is TGTGCCAGCAGCAAGGTCCAACACAGGGGGTGTTCCGACGAGCAGTACTTC. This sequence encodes CASSKVQHRGCSDEQYF.

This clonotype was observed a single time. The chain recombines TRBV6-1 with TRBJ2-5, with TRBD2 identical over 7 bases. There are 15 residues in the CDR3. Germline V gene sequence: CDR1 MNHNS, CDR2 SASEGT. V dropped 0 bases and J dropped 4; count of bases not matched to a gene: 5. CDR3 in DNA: TGTGCCAGCAGTGAAGCCGGGGGGAAGGGAGAGACCCAGTACTTC. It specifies CASSEAGGKGETQYF.

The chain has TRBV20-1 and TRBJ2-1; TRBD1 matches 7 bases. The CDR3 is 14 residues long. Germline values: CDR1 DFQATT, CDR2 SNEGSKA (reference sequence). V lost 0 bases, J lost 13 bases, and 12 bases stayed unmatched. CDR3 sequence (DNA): TGCAGTGCTAGAGATTCTAAGGGGGCAGCGACCCAGTTCTTC. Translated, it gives CSARDSKGAATQFF.

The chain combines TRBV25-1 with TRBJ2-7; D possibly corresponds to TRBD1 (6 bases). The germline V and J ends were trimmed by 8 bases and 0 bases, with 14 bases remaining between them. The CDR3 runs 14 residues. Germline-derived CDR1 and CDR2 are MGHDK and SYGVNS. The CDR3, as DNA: TGTGCCAGCCAGGGGCTGTTGACCTCCTACGAGCAGTACTTC. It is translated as CASQGLLTSYEQYF.

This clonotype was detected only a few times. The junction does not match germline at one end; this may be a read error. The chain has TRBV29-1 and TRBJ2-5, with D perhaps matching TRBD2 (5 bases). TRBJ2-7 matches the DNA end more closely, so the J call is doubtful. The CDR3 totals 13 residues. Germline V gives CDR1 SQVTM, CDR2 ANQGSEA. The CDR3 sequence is CSADAASSHEQYF. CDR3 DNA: TGCAGCGCTGACGCGGCTAGCTCCCACGAGCAGTACTTC.

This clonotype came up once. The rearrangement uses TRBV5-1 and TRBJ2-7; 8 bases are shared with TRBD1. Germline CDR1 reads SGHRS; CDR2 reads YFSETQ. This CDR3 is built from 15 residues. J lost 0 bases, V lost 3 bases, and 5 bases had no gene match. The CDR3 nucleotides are TGCGCCAGCAGCTGTACCGGACAGGGCTCCTACGAGCAGTACTTC. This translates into CASSCTGQGSYEQYF.

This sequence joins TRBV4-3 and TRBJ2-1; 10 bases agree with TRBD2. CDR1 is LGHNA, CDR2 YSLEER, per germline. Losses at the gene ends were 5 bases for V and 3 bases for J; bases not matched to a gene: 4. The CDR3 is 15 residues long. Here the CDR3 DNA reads TGCGCCAGCAGCGAAGCGGGGGGGCGCTACAATGAGCAGTTCTTC. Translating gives CASSEAGGRYNEQFF.